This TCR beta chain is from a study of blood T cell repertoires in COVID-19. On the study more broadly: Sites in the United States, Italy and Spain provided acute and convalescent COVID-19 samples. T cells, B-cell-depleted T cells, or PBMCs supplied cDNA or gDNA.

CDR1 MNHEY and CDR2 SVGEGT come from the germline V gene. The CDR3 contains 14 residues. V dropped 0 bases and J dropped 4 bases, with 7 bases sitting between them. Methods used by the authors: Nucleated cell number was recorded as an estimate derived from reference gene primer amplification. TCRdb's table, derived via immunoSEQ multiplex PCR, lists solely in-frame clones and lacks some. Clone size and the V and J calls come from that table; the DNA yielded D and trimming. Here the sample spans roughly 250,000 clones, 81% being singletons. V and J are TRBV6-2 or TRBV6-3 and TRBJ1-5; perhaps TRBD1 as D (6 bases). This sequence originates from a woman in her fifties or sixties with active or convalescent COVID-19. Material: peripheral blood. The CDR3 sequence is CASSYSRGNQPQHF. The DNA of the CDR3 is TGTGCCAGCAGTTACTCAAGGGGGAATCAGCCCCAGCATTTT.